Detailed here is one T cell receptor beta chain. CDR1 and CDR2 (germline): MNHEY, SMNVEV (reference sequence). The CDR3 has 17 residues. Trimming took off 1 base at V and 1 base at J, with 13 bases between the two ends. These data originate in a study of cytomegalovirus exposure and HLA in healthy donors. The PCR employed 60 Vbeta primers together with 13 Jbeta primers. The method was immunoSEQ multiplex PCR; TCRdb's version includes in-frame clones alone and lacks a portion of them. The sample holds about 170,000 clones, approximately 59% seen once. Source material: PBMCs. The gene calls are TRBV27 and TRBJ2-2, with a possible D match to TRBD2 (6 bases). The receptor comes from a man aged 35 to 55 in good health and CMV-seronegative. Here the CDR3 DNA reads TGTGCCAGCAGTTTATTCGGAGGGGCCCTGAACACCGGGGAGCTGTTTTTT. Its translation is CASSLFGGALNTGELFF.